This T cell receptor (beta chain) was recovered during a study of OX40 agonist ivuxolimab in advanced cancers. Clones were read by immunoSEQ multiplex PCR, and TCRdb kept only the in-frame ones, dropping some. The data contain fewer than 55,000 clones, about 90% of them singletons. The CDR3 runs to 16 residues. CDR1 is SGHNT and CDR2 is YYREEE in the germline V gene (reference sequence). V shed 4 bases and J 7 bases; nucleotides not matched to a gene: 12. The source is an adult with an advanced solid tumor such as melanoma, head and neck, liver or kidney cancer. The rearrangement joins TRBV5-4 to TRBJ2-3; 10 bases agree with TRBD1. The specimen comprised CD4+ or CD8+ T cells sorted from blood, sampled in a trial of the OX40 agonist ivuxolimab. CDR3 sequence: CASSQGRQGATYTQYF. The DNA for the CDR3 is TGTGCCAGCAGCCAAGGGAGACAGGGGGCCACTTATACGCAGTATTTT.